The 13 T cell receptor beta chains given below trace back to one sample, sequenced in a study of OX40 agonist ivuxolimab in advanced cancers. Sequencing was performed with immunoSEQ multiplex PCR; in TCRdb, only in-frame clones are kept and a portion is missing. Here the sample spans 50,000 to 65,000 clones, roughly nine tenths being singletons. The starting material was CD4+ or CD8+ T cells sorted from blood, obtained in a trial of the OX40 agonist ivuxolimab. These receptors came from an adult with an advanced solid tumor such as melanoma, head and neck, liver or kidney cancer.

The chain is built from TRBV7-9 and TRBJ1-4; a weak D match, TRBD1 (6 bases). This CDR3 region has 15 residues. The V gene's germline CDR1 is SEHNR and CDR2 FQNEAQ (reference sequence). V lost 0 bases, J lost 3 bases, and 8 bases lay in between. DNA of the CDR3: TGTGCCAGCAGCTTAGCTACAGGGCCTAATGAAAAACTGTTTTTT. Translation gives CASSLATGPNEKLFF.

CDR3: CASSFTTPRDNSPLHF. CDR3 DNA sequence: TGTGCCAGCAGTTTTACTACTCCCCGGGATAATTCACCCCTCCACTTT. The chain has TRBV27 and TRBJ1-6; the D is unclear. The CDR3 has 16 residues. The ends were cut back, 3 bases at V and 5 bases at J, with 14 bases in the middle. Germline CDR1 is MNHEY and CDR2 is SMNVEV (reference sequence).

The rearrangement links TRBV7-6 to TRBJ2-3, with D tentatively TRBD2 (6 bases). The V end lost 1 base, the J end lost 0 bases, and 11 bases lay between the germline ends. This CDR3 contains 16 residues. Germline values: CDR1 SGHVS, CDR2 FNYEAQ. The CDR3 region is CASSLEGGTSTDTQYF. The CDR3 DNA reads TGTGCCAGCAGCTTAGAAGGCGGGACTAGCACAGATACGCAGTATTTT.

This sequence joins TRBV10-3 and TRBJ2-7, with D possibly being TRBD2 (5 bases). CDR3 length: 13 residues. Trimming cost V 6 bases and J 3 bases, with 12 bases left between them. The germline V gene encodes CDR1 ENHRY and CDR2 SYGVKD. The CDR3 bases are TGTGCCATCAGACTCGGACTGCACTACGAGCAGTACTTC. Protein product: CAIRLGLHYEQYF.

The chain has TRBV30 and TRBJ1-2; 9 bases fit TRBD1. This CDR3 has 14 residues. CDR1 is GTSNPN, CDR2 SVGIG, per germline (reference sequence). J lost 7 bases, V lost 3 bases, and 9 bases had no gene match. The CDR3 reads CAWSPGQGMGGYTF. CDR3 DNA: TGTGCCTGGAGCCCGGGACAGGGTATGGGTGGCTACACCTTC.

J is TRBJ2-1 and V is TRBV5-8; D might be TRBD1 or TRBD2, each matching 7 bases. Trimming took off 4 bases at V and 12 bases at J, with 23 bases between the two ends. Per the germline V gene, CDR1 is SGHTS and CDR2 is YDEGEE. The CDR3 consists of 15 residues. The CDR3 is CASSLEGGDGDRQFF. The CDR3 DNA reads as TGTGCCAGCAGCCTTGAGGGAGGGGATGGGGACAGGCAGTTCTTC.

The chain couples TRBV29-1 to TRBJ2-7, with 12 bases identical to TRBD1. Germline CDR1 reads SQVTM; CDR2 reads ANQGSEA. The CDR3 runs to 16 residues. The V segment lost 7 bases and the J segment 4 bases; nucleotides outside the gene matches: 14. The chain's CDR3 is CSGGQGAGSGLYEQYF. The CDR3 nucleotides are TGCAGCGGGGGACAGGGGGCGGGTTCAGGTCTTTACGAGCAGTACTTC.

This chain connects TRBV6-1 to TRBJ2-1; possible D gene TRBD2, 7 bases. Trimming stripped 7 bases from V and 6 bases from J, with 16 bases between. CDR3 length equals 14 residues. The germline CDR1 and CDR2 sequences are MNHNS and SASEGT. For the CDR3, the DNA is TGTGCCAGCACTAGGACTAGGGGGGGCAATGAGCAGTTCTTC. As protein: CASTRTRGGNEQFF.

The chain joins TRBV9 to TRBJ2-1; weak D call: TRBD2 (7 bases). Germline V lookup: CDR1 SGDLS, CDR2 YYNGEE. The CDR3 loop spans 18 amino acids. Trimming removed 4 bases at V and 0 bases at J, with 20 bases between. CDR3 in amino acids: CASSSRGASGSSYNEQFF. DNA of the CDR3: TGTGCCAGCAGCTCCCGGGGGGCTAGCGGAAGCTCCTACAATGAGCAGTTCTTC.

CDR3 DNA: TGCAGCGCCGGACAGGGGTCGAGCTCCTACGAGCAGTACTTC. Its protein is CSAGQGSSSYEQYF. The rearrangement uses TRBV29-1 and TRBJ2-7; TRBD1 matches 9 bases. The CDR3 runs 14 residues. CDR1 SQVTM and CDR2 ANQGSEA come from the germline V gene. J gave up 0 bases and V 7 bases, and 7 bases lay outside the gene matches.

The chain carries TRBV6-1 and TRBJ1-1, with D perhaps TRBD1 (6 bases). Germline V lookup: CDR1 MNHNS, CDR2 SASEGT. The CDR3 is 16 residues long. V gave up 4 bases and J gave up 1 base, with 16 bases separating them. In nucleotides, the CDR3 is TGTGCCAGCAGTGCAAGGCGGGGGGCACCGAACACTGAAGCTTTCTTT. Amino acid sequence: CASSARRGAPNTEAFF.

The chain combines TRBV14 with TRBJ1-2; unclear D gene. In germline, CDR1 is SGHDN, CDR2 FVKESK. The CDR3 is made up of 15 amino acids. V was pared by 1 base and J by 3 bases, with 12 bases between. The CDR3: CASSQVGGSDYGYTF. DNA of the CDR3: TGTGCCAGCAGCCAAGTCGGTGGGTCGGACTATGGCTACACCTTC.

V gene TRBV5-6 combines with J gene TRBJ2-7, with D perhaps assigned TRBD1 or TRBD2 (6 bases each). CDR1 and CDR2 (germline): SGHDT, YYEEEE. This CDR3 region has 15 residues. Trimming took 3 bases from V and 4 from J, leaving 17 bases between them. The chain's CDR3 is CASSSAKGGRYEQYF. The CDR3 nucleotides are TGTGCCAGCAGCTCCGCAAAGGGGGGAAGATACGAGCAGTACTTC.